The clone carrying this T cell receptor beta chain occurred many times. Its antigen is undetermined. The source of the sample is a study of human T cells and chemical hapten exposure. General observations from the study: Patch test score showed a positive correlation with PT1 expanded TCR counts.

The CDR3 is 13 amino acids. V was cut by 4 bases and J by 5 bases, with 14 bases left in between. Germline lookup yields CDR1 SQVTM and CDR2 ANQGSEA. Sample time point: pre-sensitization, week 0. Treatment meaning: therapeutic diphenylcyclopropenone sensitization with weekly scalp DPC. Non-pregnant alopecia patients aged 18 to 70, suitable for DPC therapy. Unique molecular identifiers were linked by the library to individual cDNA molecules. TCRdb called the RACE reads again in MiXCR, with one record for every CDR3 protein. The table shows 85,000 to 120,000 distinct CDR3 sequences, with roughly 12% occurring only once.

The clonotype originates from a woman aged 50 to 65 with alopecia areata. Some clones in this sample may be carry-over from other donors' samples. The sequencing here drew on whole blood, taken in connection with sensitization to the hapten diphenylcyclopropenone (DPC). This chain uses TRBV29-1 with TRBJ1-1; D may be TRBD1 (5 bases). CDR3 region: CSVGRDRGTEAFF. The CDR3 nucleotides are TGCAGCGTTGGCCGGGACCGGGGGACTGAAGCTTTCTTT.